This T cell receptor (beta chain) derives from a study of blood T cell repertoires in COVID-19. Study context: Sites across the United States, Italy and Spain contributed samples from acute and convalescent COVID-19. Nucleic acid was either cDNA or gDNA, and it came from T cells, B-cell-depleted T cells, or PBMCs.

The CDR3 contains 15 residues. Germline CDR1 and CDR2: SGHAT and FQNNGV. V shed 5 bases, J shed 3 bases, and the junction held 7 bases outside the gene matches. Authors' methods: The assay estimated nucleated cells by amplifying reference gene primers. TCRdb keeps only in-frame clones here, not all; method: immunoSEQ multiplex PCR. D and trimming come from the DNA, and the V and J calls and clone size come from that table. This table holds around 200,000 clones, 86% found once. The chain carries TRBV11-2 and TRBJ2-3; TRBD2 matches at 8 bases. Sequencing was done on a sample of peripheral blood. The sequence came from a woman between 45 and 65 years old with acute or convalescent COVID-19. The DNA of the CDR3 is TGTGCCAGCAGCCTACCGGGACTAGGGACAGATACGCAGTATTTT. As protein: CASSLPGLGTDTQYF.